This T cell receptor (beta chain) was identified during a study of blood T cell repertoires in COVID-19. As for the study in general: T cells, B-cell-depleted T cells, or PBMCs supplied cDNA or gDNA.

The V and J ends lost 8 bases and 0 bases respectively, with 11 bases between them. CDR1 is LNHDA, CDR2 SQIVND, per germline (reference sequence). This CDR3 contains 14 residues. Profiling relied on immunoSEQ multiplex PCR, and the TCRdb table lists in-frame clones only, not all of them. The data show over 350,000 clones, about 87% seen once. Cohort 3 recovered donors had two negative PCRs, clearance, or symptom resolution. The receptor's source is a woman aged 50 to 60 who had recovered from COVID-19. The chain is built from TRBV19 and TRBJ1-3, with D unresolved. The sample taken for sequencing was PBMCs or T cells enriched from blood (not recorded which). DNA for the CDR3: TGTGCCAGTGAAAAGTCCAGCTCTGGAAACACCATATATTTT. It specifies CASEKSSSGNTIYF.